A single sample gave rise to the 26 T cell receptor beta chains below, sequenced in a study of OX40 agonist ivuxolimab in advanced cancers. Some clones are missing from TCRdb's copy, which holds only in-frame ones; the method was immunoSEQ multiplex PCR. The sample carries about 74,000 clones, about four fifths recorded once. This sample comprised CD4+ or CD8+ T cells sorted from blood, obtained in a trial of the OX40 agonist ivuxolimab. The receptors shown here come from an adult with an advanced solid tumor such as melanoma, head and neck, liver or kidney cancer.

The chain links TRBV28 to TRBJ2-3, with 10 bases identical to TRBD2. Germline lookup yields CDR1 MDHEN and CDR2 SYDVKM. The CDR3 covers 15 residues. J gave up 2 bases and V 2 bases, and 1 base lay outside the gene matches. The CDR3 DNA is TGTGCCAGCAGTTTAACTAGCGGGATCACAGATACGCAGTATTTT. Protein sequence: CASSLTSGITDTQYF.

The chain employs TRBV28 and TRBJ2-2, with 9 bases identical to TRBD1. The CDR3 consists of 16 residues. V lost 7 bases to trimming and J lost 4 bases; unmatched junction nucleotides: 10. CDR1 and CDR2 (germline): MDHEN, SYDVKM. CDR3 coding DNA: TGTGCCAGCACCGCACACAGGGGGCTAGTCACCGGGGAGCTGTTTTTT. Translation: CASTAHRGLVTGELFF. The variable domain in full, completed from reference TRBV28 and TRBJ2-2, reads DVKVTQSSRYLVKRTGEKVFLECVQDMDHENMFWYRQDPGLGLRLIYFSYDVKMKEKGDIPEGYSVSREKKERFSLILESASTNQTSMYLCASTAHRGLVTGELFFGEGSRLTVL.

The chain couples TRBV6-6 to TRBJ2-5; D not resolved. Germline CDR1 MNHNY, CDR2 SVGAGI (reference sequence). V dropped 5 bases and J dropped 10 bases, with 11 bases sitting between them. The CDR3 is 11 amino acids. The chain's CDR3 is CASSQLRDQYF. In nucleotides, the CDR3 is TGTGCCAGCAGTCAATTACGCGACCAGTACTTC.

The CDR3 protein is CATLDRVDTEAFF. Written as DNA, the CDR3 is TGTGCCACACTGGACAGGGTCGACACTGAAGCTTTCTTT. V usage is TRBV2 and J usage is TRBJ1-1; 8 nucleotides match TRBD1. The trim removed 10 bases at V and 3 bases at J, leaving 7 bases unmatched. The CDR3 spans 13 residues. Germline V gene lookup returns CDR1 SNHLY and CDR2 FYNNEI.

This chain joins TRBV5-6 and TRBJ2-7; D remains unclear. V shed 0 bases and J shed 3 bases, with 7 bases lying between them. Germline V gene sequence: CDR1 SGHDT, CDR2 YYEEEE. There are 13 residues in the CDR3. The CDR3 loop is CASSLGTFYEQYF. The CDR3 nucleotides are TGTGCCAGCAGCTTGGGGACGTTCTACGAGCAGTACTTC. Full variable domain (remainder filled in from reference TRBV5-6 and TRBJ2-7): DAGVTQSPTHLIKTRGQQVTLRCSPKSGHDTVSWYQQALGQGPQFIFQYYEEEERQRGNFPDRFSGHQFPNYSSELNVNALLLGDSALYLCASSLGTFYEQYFGPGTRLTVT.

The chain has TRBV21-1 and TRBJ2-7; the table calls TRBD1, which could not be checked here. TRBV21-1 is a pseudogene locus. This CDR3 comprises 16 residues. The CDR3 here is CASSKGSGQGSYEQYF. CDR3 DNA sequence: TGTGCCAGCAGCAAAGGTAGTGGACAGGGGTCCTACGAGCAGTACTTC.

The CDR3 region is CASSPGTVPLNTEAFF. CDR3 nucleotides: TGTGCCAGCAGCCCCGGGACGGTCCCACTGAACACTGAAGCTTTCTTT. This chain connects TRBV7-8 to TRBJ1-1; TRBD1 is a possible D gene (5 bases). The CDR3 contains 16 residues. In germline, CDR1 is SGHVS, CDR2 FQNEAQ. Trimming left V 5 bases short and J 0 bases short, with 16 bases between. The full variable domain, its missing parts supplied by reference TRBV7-8 and TRBJ1-1, is GAGVSQSPRYKVAKRGQDVALRCDPISGHVSLFWYQQALGQGPEFLTYFQNEAQLDKSGLPSDRFFAERPEGSVSTLKIQRTQQEDSAVYLCASSPGTVPLNTEAFFGQGTRLTVV.

V is TRBV10-1 and J is TRBJ2-3; 7 nucleotides match TRBD2. This CDR3 has 17 residues. Looked up from germline, CDR1 is WNHNN and CDR2 is SYGVQD (reference sequence). Trimming removed 1 base from V and 1 base from J; junction bases left unmatched: 8. CDR3 bases: TGCGCCAGCAGTGAGTTCGTTGGGGACTACCGCACAGATACGCAGTATTTT. Residues: CASSEFVGDYRTDTQYF.

The J gene is TRBJ1-3, the V gene TRBV4-2; D is unresolved. CDR3 length equals 17 residues. The V gene lost 1 base and the J gene lost 0 bases, with 13 bases spanning the gap. Germline CDR1 and CDR2: LGHNA and YNFKEQ. Here the CDR3 DNA reads TGTGCCAGCAGCCAAGTGATGAGGCGGAACTCTGGAAACACCATATATTTT. It yields the protein CASSQVMRRNSGNTIYF.

The chain carries TRBV27 and TRBJ2-1, with 12 bases aligning to TRBD2. This CDR3 spans 16 amino acids. The junction had 2 bases not matched to a gene; V was cut back by 2 bases and J by 3 bases. Germline CDR1 reads MNHEY; CDR2 reads SMNVEV (reference sequence). The CDR3 nucleotides read TGTGCCAGCAGTTTAAGGACTAGCGGGGACTACAATGAGCAGTTCTTC. This translates into CASSLRTSGDYNEQFF.

The genes are TRBV5-1 and TRBJ2-3; perhaps TRBD1 as D (5 bases). This CDR3 has 15 amino acids. V lost 2 bases to trimming and J lost 0 bases, with 10 bases between them. The germline V gene encodes CDR1 SGHRS and CDR2 YFSETQ. CDR3 sequence reads: CASSLQADSTDTQYF. The DNA for the CDR3 is TGCGCCAGCAGCTTACAGGCCGATAGCACAGATACGCAGTATTTT.

The CDR3 DNA sequence: TGTGCCTGGAGGGGTGGACAGGGACGGAATGAGCAGTTCTTC. Amino acids: CAWRGGQGRNEQFF. The chain carries TRBV30 and TRBJ2-1; 8 nucleotides line up with TRBD1. CDR1 is GTSNPN and CDR2 is SVGIG in the germline V gene (reference sequence). The CDR3 is made up of 14 amino acids. V lost 3 bases to trimming and J lost 7 bases; unmatched junction nucleotides: 8. The full variable domain, rest sourced from reference TRBV30 and TRBJ2-1, is SQTIHQWPATLVQPVGSPLSLECTVEGTSNPNLYWYRQAAGRGLQLLFYSVGIGQISSEVPQNLSASRPQDRQFILSSKKLLLSDSGFYLCAWRGGQGRNEQFFGPGTRLTVL.

This rearrangement joins TRBV6-1 to TRBJ2-5; 7 bases are a match to TRBD1. Matching the DNA end better, TRBJ2-7 makes the J call doubtful. This CDR3 has 12 residues. Germline V gene data show CDR1 as MNHNS and CDR2 as SASEGT. This CDR3 reads CASSRQGYEQYF. Here the CDR3 DNA reads TGTGCCAGCAGTAGACAGGGTTACGAGCAGTACTTC.

V gene TRBV15 combines with J gene TRBJ2-5, with TRBD2 matching over 9 bases. V gave up 0 bases and J gave up 5 bases; unmatched junction bases: 13. The CDR3 contains 18 residues. CDR1 is LNHNV, CDR2 YYDKDF, per germline (reference sequence). The CDR3 sequence: CATSRDRPVRSGRETQYF. CDR3 bases: TGTGCCACCAGCAGAGATCGCCCCGTCCGAAGCGGGAGGGAGACCCAGTACTTC.

J is TRBJ2-3 and V is TRBV6-5; no firm D call. With 3 bases removed from V and 5 bases from J, the gap between germline ends came to 12 bases. Germline lookup yields CDR1 MNHEY and CDR2 SVGAGI. The length of the CDR3 is 14 residues. Written as DNA, the CDR3 is TGTGCCAGCAGTTATGGTCCATCTCAAGATACGCAGTATTTT. It translates to CASSYGPSQDTQYF.

The J gene is TRBJ2-7, the V gene TRBV5-1, with TRBD2 matching over 11 bases. The junction had 6 bases not matched to a gene; V was cut back by 2 bases and J by 2 bases. Per the germline V gene, CDR1 is SGHRS and CDR2 is YFSETQ. This CDR3 spans 16 amino acids. The CDR3 sequence: CASSFTATSGTYEQYF. The CDR3 DNA sequence: TGCGCCAGCAGCTTCACCGCGACTAGCGGGACCTACGAGCAGTACTTC.

The genes are TRBV6-1 and TRBJ1-4; tentative D call: TRBD1 (5 bases). The CDR3 is 13 residues long. The germline gives CDR1 MNHNS, CDR2 SASEGT. With 0 bases removed from V and 11 bases from J, the gap between germline ends came to 10 bases. DNA of the CDR3: TGTGCCAGCAGTGAAGCGGGACCGGAGAAACTGTTTTTT. Encoded protein: CASSEAGPEKLFF.

V and J are TRBV11-2 and TRBJ2-5; D uncertain. Germline CDR1 reads SGHAT; CDR2 reads FQNNGV. The CDR3 totals 13 residues. V gave up 3 bases and J gave up 2 bases, with 7 bases separating them. The CDR3 is CASSFLRQETQYF. The CDR3 nucleotides read TGTGCCAGCAGCTTTTTGCGGCAAGAGACCCAGTACTTC.

V gene TRBV5-1 combines with J gene TRBJ2-6; TRBD1 might be the D (6 bases). This CDR3 has 17 amino acids. V was trimmed by 1 base and J by 2 bases, leaving 13 bases between them. CDR1 is SGHRS, CDR2 YFSETQ, per germline. The CDR3 region is CASSLSVGAPGANVLTF. The CDR3 DNA reads TGCGCCAGCAGCTTGTCGGTGGGGGCGCCTGGGGCCAACGTCCTGACTTTC. Full variable domain (rest looked up from reference TRBV5-1 and TRBJ2-6): KAGVTQTPRYLIKTRGQQVTLSCSPISGHRSVSWYQQTPGQGLQFLFEYFSETQRNKGNFPGRFSGRQFSNSRSEMNVSTLELGDSALYLCASSLSVGAPGANVLTFGAGSRLTVL.

This chain connects TRBV6-5 to TRBJ2-5; TRBD1 matches at 7 bases. The CDR3 spans 13 residues. Trimming took 6 bases from V and 4 from J; bases not matched to a gene: 5. Looked up from germline, CDR1 is MNHEY and CDR2 is SVGAGI. As DNA, the CDR3 is TGTGCCAGCAGGAGACAGGGTCGAGAGACCCAGTACTTC. This encodes CASRRQGRETQYF.

The rearrangement joins TRBV10-3 to TRBJ2-7; tentatively, D is TRBD1 (6 bases). Trimming took off 10 bases at V and 2 bases at J, with 21 bases between the two ends. The CDR3 has 15 amino acids. The germline V gene encodes CDR1 ENHRY and CDR2 SYGVKD. Written as DNA, the CDR3 is TGTGCCACAGGGTCGCTGAACAGGGACCCCTACGAGCAGTACTTC. Translating gives CATGSLNRDPYEQYF.

This chain joins TRBV6-5 and TRBJ1-6, with unresolved D. The germline V and J ends were trimmed by 5 bases and 5 bases, with 13 bases remaining between them. CDR3 length: 15 residues. Germline loops: CDR1 MNHEY, CDR2 SVGAGI. The CDR3 nucleotides are TGTGCCAGCAGTATCCGGGAACCTGATAATTCACCCCTCCACTTT. Its translation: CASSIREPDNSPLHF.

V gene TRBV7-3 combines with J gene TRBJ2-1; 8 bases agree with TRBD2. Germline assignment: CDR1 SGHTA and CDR2 FQGTGA. Unmatched junction bases numbered 13, after V lost 4 bases and J lost 5 bases. The CDR3 is 17 amino acids. The CDR3 sequence: CASSYRGGGSSNNEQFF. The CDR3, as DNA: TGTGCCAGCAGCTACCGGGGGGGCGGGAGTAGTAACAATGAGCAGTTCTTC.

The CDR3 coding sequence is TGTGCACACTGGACGTACTATGGCTACACCTTC. It encodes CAHWTYYGYTF. The V and J genes are TRBV28 and TRBJ1-2; D is ambiguous. There are 11 residues in the CDR3. Germline V gene lookup returns CDR1 MDHEN and CDR2 SYDVKM.

J is TRBJ2-1 and V is TRBV6-4, with D perhaps TRBD2 (6 bases). V was pared by 0 bases and J by 5 bases, with 8 bases between. The germline V gene has CDR1 MRHNA and CDR2 SNTAGT. This CDR3 has 14 amino acids. For the CDR3, the DNA is TGTGCCAGCAGTGACTCCGGGGGAGACAATGAGCAGTTCTTC. Translating gives CASSDSGGDNEQFF.

The CDR3 DNA is TGTGCCAGCAGCGTTAATCCCGGCGGGGGGGACACTGAAGCTTTCTTT. Protein: CASSVNPGGGDTEAFF. This chain connects TRBV28 to TRBJ1-1; perhaps TRBD1 as D (5 bases). Germline CDR1 MDHEN, CDR2 SYDVKM. The V and J ends lost 6 bases and 3 bases respectively, with 20 bases between them. This CDR3 region has 16 residues.